This T cell receptor (beta chain) stems from a study of vaccination and CD4 T cells after COVID-19. Study context: Median time from second vaccine dose to sampling was 72 days (14 to 241).

Scientists ran DNA taken from cultured CD4+ T cells through the Oncomine TCR Beta short-read assay for sequencing. TCRdb itself ran the PCR reads through MiXCR, one entry per CDR3 protein. This sample has roughly 16,000 distinct CDR3 sequences, with roughly four fifths found just once. Treatment denoted: approximately nine-day PBMC culture with coronavirus spike peptide pools or control peptides (ViraFEST assay). Peptide-pool expansion of antigen-specific T cells preceded TCR sequencing in ViraFEST. This CDR3 has 12 amino acids. CDR1 and CDR2 (germline): MNHNS, SASEGT. In the case of this clonotype: The antigen remains unidentified. The junction departs from the called germline gene at one end, perhaps through a read error.

The genes are TRBV6-1 and TRBJ1-1; no firm D call. The sequence was obtained from a human donor who received a COVID-19 vaccine. The material sequenced was CD4+ T cells from blood, cultured in vitro, taken after SARS-CoV-2 vaccination. CDR3 DNA sequence: TGTGCCAGCAGTGAAACGTACACCGAAGCTTTCTTT. It encodes CASSETYTEAFF.